The next 6 T cell receptor beta chains were all read from a single sample in a study of vaccination effects on CD4 cells after COVID-19. Under the ViraFEST assay, PBMC were stimulated with viral peptide pools so that antigen-specific CD4+ T cells expanded. Sequencing was performed afterwards. Upon completion of approximately ten days in culture, CD4+ T cells were isolated. Here immunoSEQ multiplex PCR was the method, and the copy in TCRdb shows in-frame clones only, minus some. Of 14,000 or so clones in the sample, over 60% are singletons; the top ten hold roughly 24%. Their recognized antigens are unknown. The sequenced sample was CD4+ T cells from PBMCs cultured with HCoV-229E spike peptides, obtained before COVID-19 vaccination. These receptors were collected from a human donor who received a COVID-19 vaccine.

The V gene is TRBV14, the J gene TRBJ2-1, with D maybe TRBD2 (5 bases). V lost 3 bases and J 10 bases, leaving 13 bases between the germline ends. This CDR3 comprises 13 residues. The germline V gene has CDR1 SGHDN and CDR2 FVKESK. Written as DNA, the CDR3 is TGTGCCAGCAGCCATTTCGATCGCGGGGAGCAGTTCTTC. It yields the protein CASSHFDRGEQFF. The entire variable domain, with the rest obtained from reference TRBV14 and TRBJ2-1, is as follows: EAGVTQFPSHSVIEKGQTVTLRCDPISGHDNLYWYRRVMGKEIKFLLHFVKESKQDESGMPNNRFLAERTGGTYSTLKVQPAELEDSGVYFCASSHFDRGEQFFGPGTRLTVL.

This clone was picked up one time. The CDR3 loop reads CASSQAPRGLREDSYEQYF. The CDR3 region has the DNA TGCGCCAGCAGCCAAGCCCCAAGGGGACTACGGGAGGACTCCTACGAGCAGTACTTC. The rearrangement links TRBV4-1 to TRBJ2-7, with TRBD2 matching 7 bases. In germline, CDR1 is MGHRA, CDR2 YSYEKL. J lost 0 bases, V lost 1 base, and 15 bases had no gene match. The CDR3 extends over 19 amino acids.

This chain joins TRBV3-1 (or the pseudogene TRBV3-2) and TRBJ2-7; 7 nucleotides align to TRBD1. The CDR3 has 15 amino acids. After removal of 1 base from V and 5 bases from J, the junction contained 8 bases not matched to a gene. From germline, CDR1 is LGHDT and CDR2 YNNKEL (reference sequence). The CDR3 spells CASSQAFKGGHEQYF. The DNA for the CDR3 is TGTGCCAGCAGCCAAGCTTTTAAAGGGGGCCACGAGCAGTACTTC.

V and J are TRBV20-1 and TRBJ2-7; D remains ambiguous. Trimming removed 4 bases at V and 7 bases at J, with 11 bases between. Germline-derived CDR1 and CDR2 are DFQATT and SNEGSKA (reference sequence). This CDR3 region has 11 residues. This CDR3 reads CSAKDIGEQYF. CDR3 coding DNA: TGCAGTGCTAAAGATATCGGGGAGCAGTACTTC.

The rearrangement uses TRBV11-2 and TRBJ2-5; D is perhaps TRBD2 (5 bases). This CDR3 region has 12 residues. Looked up from germline, CDR1 is SGHAT and CDR2 is FQNNGV. V was trimmed by 5 bases and J by 5 bases, leaving 9 bases between them. The CDR3 protein is CASSRGRETQYF. The CDR3 coding sequence is TGTGCCAGCAGCAGAGGGCGGGAGACCCAGTACTTC.

This chain links TRBV27 with TRBJ1-5; D perhaps matches TRBD1 (6 bases). Trimming stripped 4 bases from V and 2 bases from J, with 15 bases between. Germline lookup yields CDR1 MNHEY and CDR2 SMNVEV (reference sequence). The CDR3 runs 16 residues. CDR3 in amino acids: CASSSFKGGRNQPQHF. The CDR3 DNA sequence: TGTGCCAGCAGTTCATTTAAGGGGGGCCGCAATCAGCCCCAGCATTTT.